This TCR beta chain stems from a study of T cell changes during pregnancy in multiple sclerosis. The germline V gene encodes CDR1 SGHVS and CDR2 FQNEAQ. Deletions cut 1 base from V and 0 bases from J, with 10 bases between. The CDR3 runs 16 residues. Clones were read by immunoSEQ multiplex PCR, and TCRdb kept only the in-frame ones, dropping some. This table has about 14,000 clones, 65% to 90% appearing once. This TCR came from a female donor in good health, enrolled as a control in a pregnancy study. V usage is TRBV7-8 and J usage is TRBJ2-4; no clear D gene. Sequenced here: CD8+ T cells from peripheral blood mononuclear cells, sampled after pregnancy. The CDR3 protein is CASSLDGLLAKNIQYF. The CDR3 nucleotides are TGTGCCAGCAGCTTAGATGGGCTTTTAGCCAAAAACATTCAGTACTTC. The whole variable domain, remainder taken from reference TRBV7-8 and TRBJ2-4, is GAGVSQSPRYKVAKRGQDVALRCDPISGHVSLFWYQQALGQGPEFLTYFQNEAQLDKSGLPSDRFFAERPEGSVSTLKIQRTQQEDSAVYLCASSLDGLLAKNIQYFGAGTRLSVL.